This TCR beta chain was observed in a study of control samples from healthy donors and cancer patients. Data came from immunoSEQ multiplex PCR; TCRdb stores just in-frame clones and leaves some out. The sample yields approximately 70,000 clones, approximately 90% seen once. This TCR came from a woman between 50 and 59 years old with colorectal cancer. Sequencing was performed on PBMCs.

CDR3: CASSFRQGNTEAFF. The DNA of the CDR3 is TGTGCCAGCAGCTTCCGCCAGGGGAACACTGAAGCTTTCTTT. V gene TRBV7-2 combines with J gene TRBJ1-1, with D possibly being TRBD1 (5 bases). The length of the CDR3 is 14 residues. V shed 3 bases and J shed 1 base, with 9 bases lying between them. Germline assignment: CDR1 SGHTA and CDR2 FQGNSA.